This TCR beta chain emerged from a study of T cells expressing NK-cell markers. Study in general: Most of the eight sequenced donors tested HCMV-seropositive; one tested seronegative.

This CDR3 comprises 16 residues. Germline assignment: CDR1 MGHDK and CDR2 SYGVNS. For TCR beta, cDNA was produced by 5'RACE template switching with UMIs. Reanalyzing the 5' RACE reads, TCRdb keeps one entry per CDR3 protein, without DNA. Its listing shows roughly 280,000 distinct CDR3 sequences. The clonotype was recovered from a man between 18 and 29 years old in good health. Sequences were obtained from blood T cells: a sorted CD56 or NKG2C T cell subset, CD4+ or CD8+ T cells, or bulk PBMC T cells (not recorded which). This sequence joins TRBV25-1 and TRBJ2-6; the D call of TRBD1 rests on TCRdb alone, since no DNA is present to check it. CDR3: CASSARQGAGANVLTF.